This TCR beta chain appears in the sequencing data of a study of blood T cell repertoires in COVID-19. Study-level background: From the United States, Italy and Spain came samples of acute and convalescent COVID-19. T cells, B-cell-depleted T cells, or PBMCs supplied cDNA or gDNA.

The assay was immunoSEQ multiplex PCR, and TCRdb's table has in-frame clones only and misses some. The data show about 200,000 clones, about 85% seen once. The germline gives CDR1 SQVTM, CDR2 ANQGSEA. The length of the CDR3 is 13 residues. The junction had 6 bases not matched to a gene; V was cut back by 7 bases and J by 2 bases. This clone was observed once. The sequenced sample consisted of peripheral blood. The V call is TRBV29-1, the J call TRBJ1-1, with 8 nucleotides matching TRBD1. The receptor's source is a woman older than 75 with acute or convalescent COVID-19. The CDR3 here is CSGGQGENTEAFF. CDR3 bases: TGCAGCGGTGGACAGGGTGAAAACACTGAAGCTTTCTTT.